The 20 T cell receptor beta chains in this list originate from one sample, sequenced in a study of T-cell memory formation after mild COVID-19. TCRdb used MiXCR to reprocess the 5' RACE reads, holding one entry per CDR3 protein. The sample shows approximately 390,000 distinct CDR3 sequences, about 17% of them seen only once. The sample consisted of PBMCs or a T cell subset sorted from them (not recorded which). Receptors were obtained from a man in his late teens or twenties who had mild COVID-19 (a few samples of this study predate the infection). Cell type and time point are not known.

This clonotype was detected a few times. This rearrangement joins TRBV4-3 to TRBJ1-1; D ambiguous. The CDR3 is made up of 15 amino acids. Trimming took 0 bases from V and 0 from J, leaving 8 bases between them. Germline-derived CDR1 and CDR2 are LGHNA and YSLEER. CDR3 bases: TGCGCCAGCAGCCAAGACTGGCCACTGAACACTGAAGCTTTCTTT. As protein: CASSQDWPLNTEAFF.

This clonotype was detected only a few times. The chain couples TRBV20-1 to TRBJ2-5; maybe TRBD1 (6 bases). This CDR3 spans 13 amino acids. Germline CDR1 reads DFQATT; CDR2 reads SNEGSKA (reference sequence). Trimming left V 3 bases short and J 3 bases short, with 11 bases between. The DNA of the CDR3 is TGCAGTGCTAGGGACAGTAACAAAGAGACCCAGTACTTC. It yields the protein CSARDSNKETQYF.

Written as DNA, the CDR3 is TGTGCCAGCAGCATCGGTCTTGGGGCTAGCACAGATACGCAGTATTTT. Its protein product is CASSIGLGASTDTQYF. The chain recombines TRBV5-6 with TRBJ2-3; D is possibly TRBD1 (5 bases). From germline, CDR1 is SGHDT and CDR2 YYEEEE. The length of the CDR3 is 16 residues. Trimming stripped 4 bases from V and 0 bases from J, with 15 bases between. The full variable domain, in which reference TRBV5-6 and TRBJ2-3 provide the parts outside the CDR3, is DAGVTQSPTHLIKTRGQQVTLRCSPKSGHDTVSWYQQALGQGPQFIFQYYEEEERQRGNFPDRFSGHQFPNYSSELNVNALLLGDSALYLCASSIGLGASTDTQYFGPGTRLTVL.

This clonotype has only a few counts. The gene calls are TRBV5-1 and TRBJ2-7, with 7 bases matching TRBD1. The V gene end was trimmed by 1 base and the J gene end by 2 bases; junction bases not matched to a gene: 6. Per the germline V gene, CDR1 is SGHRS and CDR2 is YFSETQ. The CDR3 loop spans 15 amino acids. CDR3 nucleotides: TGCGCCAGCAGCTTGCCGGGACAGAAGACCTACGAGCAGTACGTC. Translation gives CASSLPGQKTYEQYV.

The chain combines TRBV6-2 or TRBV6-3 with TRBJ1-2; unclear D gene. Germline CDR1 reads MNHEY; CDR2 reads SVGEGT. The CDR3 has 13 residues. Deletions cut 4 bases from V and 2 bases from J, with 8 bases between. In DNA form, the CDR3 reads TGTGCCAGCAGTTCCGACTGGAACTATGGCTACACCTTC. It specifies CASSSDWNYGYTF.

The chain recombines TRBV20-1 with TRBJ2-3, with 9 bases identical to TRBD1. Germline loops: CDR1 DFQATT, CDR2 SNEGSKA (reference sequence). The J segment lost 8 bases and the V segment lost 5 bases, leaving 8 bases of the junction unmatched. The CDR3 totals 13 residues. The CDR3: CSAPDRGLPTQYF. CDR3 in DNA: TGCAGTGCTCCGGACAGGGGACTCCCTACGCAGTATTTT.

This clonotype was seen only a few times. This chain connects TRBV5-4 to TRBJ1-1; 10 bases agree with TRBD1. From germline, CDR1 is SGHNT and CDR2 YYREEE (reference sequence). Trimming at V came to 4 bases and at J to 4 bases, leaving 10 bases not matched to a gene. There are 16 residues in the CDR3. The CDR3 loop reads CASSDPGTGVVTEAFF. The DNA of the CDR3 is TGTGCCAGCAGCGATCCCGGGACAGGGGTTGTCACTGAAGCTTTCTTT.

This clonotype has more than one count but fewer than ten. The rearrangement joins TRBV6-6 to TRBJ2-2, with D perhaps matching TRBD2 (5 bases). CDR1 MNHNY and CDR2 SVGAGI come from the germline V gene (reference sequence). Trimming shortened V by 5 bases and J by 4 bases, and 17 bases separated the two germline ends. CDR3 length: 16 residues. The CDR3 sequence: CASSPRWRHGTGELFF. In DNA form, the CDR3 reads TGTGCCAGCAGTCCCCGCTGGAGGCATGGCACCGGGGAGCTGTTTTTT.

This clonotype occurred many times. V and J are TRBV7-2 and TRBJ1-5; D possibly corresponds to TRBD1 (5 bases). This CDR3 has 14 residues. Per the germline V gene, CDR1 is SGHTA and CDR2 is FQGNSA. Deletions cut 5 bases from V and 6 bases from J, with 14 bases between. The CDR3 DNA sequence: TGTGCCAGCAGCCACGGGGGGGAAAGTCAGCCCCAGCATTTT. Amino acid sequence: CASSHGGESQPQHF.

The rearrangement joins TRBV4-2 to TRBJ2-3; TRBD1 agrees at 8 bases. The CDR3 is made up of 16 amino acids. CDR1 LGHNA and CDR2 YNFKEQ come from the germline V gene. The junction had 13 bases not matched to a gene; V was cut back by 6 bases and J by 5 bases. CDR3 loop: CASSRDPPGGGDTQYF. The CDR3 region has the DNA TGTGCCAGCAGTCGAGACCCCCCAGGGGGCGGAGATACGCAGTATTTT.

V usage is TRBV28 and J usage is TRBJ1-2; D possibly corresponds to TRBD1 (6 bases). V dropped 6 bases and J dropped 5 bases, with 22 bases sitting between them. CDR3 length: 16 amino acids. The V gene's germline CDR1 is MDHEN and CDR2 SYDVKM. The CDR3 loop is CASSMSWDIPRYGYTF. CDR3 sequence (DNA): TGTGCCAGCAGCATGAGCTGGGACATCCCTCGGTATGGCTACACCTTC.

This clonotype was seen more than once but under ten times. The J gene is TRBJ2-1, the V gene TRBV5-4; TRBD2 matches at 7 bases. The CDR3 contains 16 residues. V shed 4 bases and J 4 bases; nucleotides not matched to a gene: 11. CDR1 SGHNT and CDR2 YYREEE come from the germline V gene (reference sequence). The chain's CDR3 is CASSPSRRGIYNEQFF. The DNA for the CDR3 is TGTGCCAGCAGCCCCTCGCGGCGGGGGATATACAATGAGCAGTTCTTC.

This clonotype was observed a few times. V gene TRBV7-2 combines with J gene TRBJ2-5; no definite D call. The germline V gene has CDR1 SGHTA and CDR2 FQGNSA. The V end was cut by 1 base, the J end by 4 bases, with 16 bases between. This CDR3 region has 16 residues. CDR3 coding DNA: TGTGCCAGCAGCTTAGAGAAAGGACGGGTGCGAGAGACCCAGTACTTC. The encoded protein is CASSLEKGRVRETQYF.

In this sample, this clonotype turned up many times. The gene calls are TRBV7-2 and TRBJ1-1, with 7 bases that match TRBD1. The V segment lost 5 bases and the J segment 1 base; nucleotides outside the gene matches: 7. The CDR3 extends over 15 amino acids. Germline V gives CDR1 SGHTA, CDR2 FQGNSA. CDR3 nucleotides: TGTGCCAGCAGCCCCCAAGACAGGGCGAACACTGAAGCTTTCTTT. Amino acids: CASSPQDRANTEAFF.

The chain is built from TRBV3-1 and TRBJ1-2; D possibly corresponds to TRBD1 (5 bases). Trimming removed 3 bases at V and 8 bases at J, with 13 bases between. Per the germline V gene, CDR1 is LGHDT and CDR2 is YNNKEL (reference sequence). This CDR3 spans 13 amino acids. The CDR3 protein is CASSQGAGDGYTF. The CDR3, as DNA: TGTGCCAGCAGCCAGGGCGCGGGGGACGGCTACACCTTC.

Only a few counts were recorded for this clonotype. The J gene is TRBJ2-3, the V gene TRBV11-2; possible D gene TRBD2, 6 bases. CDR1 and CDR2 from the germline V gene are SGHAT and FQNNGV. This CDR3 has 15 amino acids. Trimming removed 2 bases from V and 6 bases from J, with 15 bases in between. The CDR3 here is CASSLSWVRGDTQYF. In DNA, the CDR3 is TGTGCCAGCAGCTTATCTTGGGTCCGGGGGGATACGCAGTATTTT.

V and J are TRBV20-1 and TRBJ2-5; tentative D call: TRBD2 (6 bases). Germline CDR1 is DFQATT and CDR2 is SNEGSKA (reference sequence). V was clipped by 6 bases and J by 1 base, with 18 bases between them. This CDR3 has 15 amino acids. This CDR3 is CSARDPGVGQETQYF. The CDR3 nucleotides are TGCAGTGCCAGGGATCCGGGGGTTGGCCAAGAGACCCAGTACTTC.

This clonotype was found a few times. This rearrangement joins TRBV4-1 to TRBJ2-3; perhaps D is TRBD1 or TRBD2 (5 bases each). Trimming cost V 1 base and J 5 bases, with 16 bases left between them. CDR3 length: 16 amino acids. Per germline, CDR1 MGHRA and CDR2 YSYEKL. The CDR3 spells CASSQGFRESIDTQYF. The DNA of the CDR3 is TGCGCCAGCAGCCAAGGCTTCAGGGAGAGTATAGATACGCAGTATTTT.

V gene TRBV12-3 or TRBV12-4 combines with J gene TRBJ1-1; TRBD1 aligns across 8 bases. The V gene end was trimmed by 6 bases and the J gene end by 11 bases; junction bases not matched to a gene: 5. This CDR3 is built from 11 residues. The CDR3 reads CASRLTGVAFF. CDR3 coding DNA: TGTGCCAGCAGGTTGACAGGGGTGGCTTTCTTT.

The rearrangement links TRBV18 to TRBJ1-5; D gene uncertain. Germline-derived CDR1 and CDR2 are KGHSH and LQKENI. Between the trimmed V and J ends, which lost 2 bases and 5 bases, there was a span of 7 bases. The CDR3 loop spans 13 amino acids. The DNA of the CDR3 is TGTGCCAGCTCACCATCGAGGGATCAGCCCCAGCATTTT. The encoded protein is CASSPSRDQPQHF.